This T cell receptor (beta chain) originates from a study of blood T cell repertoires in COVID-19. Study summary: The United States, Italy and Spain were the sources of the acute and convalescent COVID-19 samples. PBMCs, B-cell-depleted T cells, or T cells provided the cDNA or gDNA that made up the material.

Generated by immunoSEQ multiplex PCR, the TCRdb table keeps only in-frame clones and is missing some. This repertoire shows some 300,000 clones, about 90% found once; its top ten account for just under 6.5%. Seattle-derived patients entered the study during active infection and were followed longitudinally. The CDR3 totals 12 residues. V dropped 6 bases and J dropped 5 bases, with 10 bases sitting between them. Germline-derived CDR1 and CDR2 are LNHDA and SQIVND (reference sequence). This chain joins TRBV19 and TRBJ2-5; TRBD2 might be the D (5 bases). The sequence was collected from a woman aged 45 to 65 with COVID-19, enrolled during active disease. Sequencing used peripheral blood. The DNA for the CDR3 is TGTGCCAGTAGCGGGATGGGGGAGACCCAGTACTTC. It codes for CASSGMGETQYF.